These 7 T cell receptor beta chains were sequenced from one sample in a study of blood T cell repertoires in COVID-19. The table came from immunoSEQ multiplex PCR; TCRdb's copy has only in-frame clones and leaves some out. The sample includes some 460,000 clones, 75% to 90% of them seen just once. Specimen: PBMCs or T cells enriched from blood (not recorded which). The receptors were gathered from a woman aged 18-29 years who had recovered from COVID-19.

This chain connects TRBV18 to TRBJ1-1; 9 nucleotides line up with TRBD1. The CDR3 is made up of 17 amino acids. Germline V gene sequence: CDR1 KGHSH, CDR2 LQKENI. The V and J ends lost 0 bases and 5 bases, in that order; junction bases with no gene match: 10. The CDR3, as DNA: TGTGCCAGCTCACCACCGAACAGGGGGCCCCTTACGACTGAAGCTTTCTTT. Protein product: CASSPPNRGPLTTEAFF.

The table lists this clone with a count of one. The V call is TRBV19, the J call TRBJ1-2; tentative D call: TRBD1 (5 bases). CDR1 and CDR2 from the germline V gene are LNHDA and SQIVND (reference sequence). The CDR3 runs 17 residues. V was trimmed by 7 bases and J by 8 bases, leaving 29 bases between them. The CDR3 DNA reads TGTGCCAGTACCCTCACGGGCCCCGCGACAGAAGTCCAGGGCTACACCTTC. Its translation: CASTLTGPATEVQGYTF.

This rearrangement joins TRBV7-8 to TRBJ2-1, with 8 bases lining up with TRBD2. Germline lookup yields CDR1 SGHVS and CDR2 FQNEAQ. V lost 6 bases and J lost 9; bases outside the gene matches: 7. The CDR3 consists of 13 residues. The CDR3 loop reads CASRPGGPVEQFF. The CDR3, as DNA: TGTGCCAGCAGGCCGGGGGGGCCGGTTGAGCAGTTCTTC.

The chain has TRBV5-1 and TRBJ1-1, with 10 bases lining up with TRBD1. Germline lookup yields CDR1 SGHRS and CDR2 YFSETQ. This CDR3 region has 17 residues. J gave up 4 bases and V 0 bases, and 9 bases lay outside the gene matches. The CDR3 DNA reads TGCGCCAGCAGCTTGGGCCCGACAGGGGGCTTGGGCACTGAAGCTTTCTTT. It specifies CASSLGPTGGLGTEAFF.

The table lists this clone with a few counts. The J gene is TRBJ1-5, the V gene TRBV9; D gene ambiguous. V dropped 4 bases and J dropped 5 bases, with 16 bases sitting between them. The germline V gene encodes CDR1 SGDLS and CDR2 YYNGEE. The CDR3 runs 15 residues. In DNA form, the CDR3 reads TGTGCCAGCAGCCCCGGAGGCTCTTCGTATCAGCCCCAGCATTTT. It encodes CASSPGGSSYQPQHF.

V is TRBV6-5 and J is TRBJ2-2, with D perhaps matching TRBD1 (5 bases). Germline V gene lookup returns CDR1 MNHEY and CDR2 SVGAGI. The CDR3 has 13 amino acids. Trimming took 8 bases from V and 4 from J, leaving 11 bases between them. CDR3 sequence reads: CASVSQGTGELFF. In DNA form, the CDR3 reads TGTGCCAGCGTATCCCAGGGCACCGGGGAGCTGTTTTTT.

The J gene is TRBJ1-2, the V gene TRBV7-9; 7 bases match TRBD1. The CDR3 spans 15 residues. J lost 5 bases, V lost 4 bases, and 10 bases had no gene match. CDR1 and CDR2 from the germline V gene are SEHNR and FQNEAQ (reference sequence). CDR3 nucleotides: TGTGCCAGCAGCTCTACCGGGACAGACTCTTATGGCTACACCTTC. Protein sequence: CASSSTGTDSYGYTF.